This T cell receptor (beta chain) was retrieved from a study of beta chain features in type 1 diabetes. Study-level points and caveats: Still unanswered here is whether HLA type influences TCRB rearrangement. In every one of the four CD4+ subsets, TCRB CDR3s were moderately but significantly shorter in Type 1 diabetes patients.

Germline V gene sequence: CDR1 MNHEY, CDR2 SVGAGI. Trimming took 7 bases from V and 5 from J; bases not matched to a gene: 6. The CDR3 covers 14 residues. Reverse transcription of all isolated RNA meant that expressed TCRB transcripts were sequenced. Naive, central memory and regulatory T cell samples produced a mean of approximately 4 million reads. Using immunoSEQ multiplex PCR, the repertoire was profiled, and TCRdb retains in-frame clones only, with some absent. Of over 100,000 clones listed, around 15% are singletons. This clone has a handful of counts. Antigen: not known. Sequenced sample: central memory CD4+ T cells from blood. The rearrangement links TRBV6-5 to TRBJ1-3; 9 bases line up with TRBD1. This receptor was identified in a young man with type 1 diabetes. CDR3 in DNA: TGTGCCAGCACCCGGGACAGGGATCGAAACACCATATATTTT. The encoded protein is CASTRDRDRNTIYF.